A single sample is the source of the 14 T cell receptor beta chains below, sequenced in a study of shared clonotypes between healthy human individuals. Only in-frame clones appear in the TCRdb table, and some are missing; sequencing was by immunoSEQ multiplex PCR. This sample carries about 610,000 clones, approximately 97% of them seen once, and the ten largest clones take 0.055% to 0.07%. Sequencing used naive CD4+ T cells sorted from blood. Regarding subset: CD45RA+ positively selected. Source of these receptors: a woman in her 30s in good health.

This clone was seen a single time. CDR3 residues: CASSAQGSNQPQHF. The CDR3 bases are TGTGCCAGCAGTGCACAGGGTAGCAATCAGCCCCAGCATTTT. The V call is TRBV2, the J call TRBJ1-5; perhaps TRBD1 as D (6 bases). This CDR3 has 14 residues. Trimming took off 4 bases at V and 0 bases at J, with 7 bases between the two ends. The germline CDR1 and CDR2 sequences are SNHLY and FYNNEI.

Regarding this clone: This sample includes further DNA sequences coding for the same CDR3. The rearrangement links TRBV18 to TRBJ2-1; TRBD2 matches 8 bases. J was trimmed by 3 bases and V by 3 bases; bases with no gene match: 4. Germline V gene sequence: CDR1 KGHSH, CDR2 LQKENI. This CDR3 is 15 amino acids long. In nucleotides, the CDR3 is TGTGCCAGCTCACCGGGGCTAGCGGGCTACAATGAGCAGTTCTTC. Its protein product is CASSPGLAGYNEQFF.

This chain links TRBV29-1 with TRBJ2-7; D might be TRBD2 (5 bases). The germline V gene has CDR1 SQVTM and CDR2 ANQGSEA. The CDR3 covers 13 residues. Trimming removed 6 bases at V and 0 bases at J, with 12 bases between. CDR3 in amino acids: CSVRGPSSYEQYF. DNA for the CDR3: TGCAGCGTACGGGGTCCTTCCTCCTACGAGCAGTACTTC.

CDR3 sequence reads: CASSKWGSHADEKLFF. The CDR3 DNA reads TGTGCCAGCAGCAAGTGGGGCAGCCACGCCGATGAAAAACTGTTTTTT. The chain uses TRBV27 and TRBJ1-4; tentative D call: TRBD1 (5 bases). The CDR3 totals 16 residues. V dropped 6 bases and J dropped 6 bases, with 20 bases sitting between them. Germline CDR1 is MNHEY and CDR2 is SMNVEV (reference sequence).

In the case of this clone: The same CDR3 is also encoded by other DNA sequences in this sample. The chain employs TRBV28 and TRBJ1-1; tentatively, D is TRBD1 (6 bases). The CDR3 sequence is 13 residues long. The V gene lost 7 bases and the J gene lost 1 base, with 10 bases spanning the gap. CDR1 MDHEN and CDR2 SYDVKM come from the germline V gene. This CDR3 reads CASTLGGNTEAFF. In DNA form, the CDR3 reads TGTGCCAGCACCCTAGGGGGGAACACTGAAGCTTTCTTT. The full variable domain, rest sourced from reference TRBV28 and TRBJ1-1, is DVKVTQSSRYLVKRTGEKVFLECVQDMDHENMFWYRQDPGLGLRLIYFSYDVKMKEKGDIPEGYSVSREKKERFSLILESASTNQTSMYLCASTLGGNTEAFFGQGTRLTVV.

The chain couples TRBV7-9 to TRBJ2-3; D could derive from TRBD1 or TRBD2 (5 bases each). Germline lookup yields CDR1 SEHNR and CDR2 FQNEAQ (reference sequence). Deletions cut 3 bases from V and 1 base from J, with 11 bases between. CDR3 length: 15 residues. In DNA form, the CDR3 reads TGTGCCAGCAGCTTCTTAAGGGACGGCACAGATACGCAGTATTTT. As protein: CASSFLRDGTDTQYF.

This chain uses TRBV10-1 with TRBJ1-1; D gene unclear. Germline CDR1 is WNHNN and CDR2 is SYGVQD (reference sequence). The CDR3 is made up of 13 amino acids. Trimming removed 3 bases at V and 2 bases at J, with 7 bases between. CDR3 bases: TGCGCCAGCAGTGATTCAGCAAACACTGAAGCTTTCTTT. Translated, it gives CASSDSANTEAFF.

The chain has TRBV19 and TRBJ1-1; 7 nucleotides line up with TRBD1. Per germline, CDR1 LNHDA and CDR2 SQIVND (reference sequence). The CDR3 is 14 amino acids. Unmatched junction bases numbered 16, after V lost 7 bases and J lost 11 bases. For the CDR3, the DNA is TGTGCCAGTAAACTCGGGACAGCCTCTCTCGGGGCTTTCTTT. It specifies CASKLGTASLGAFF.

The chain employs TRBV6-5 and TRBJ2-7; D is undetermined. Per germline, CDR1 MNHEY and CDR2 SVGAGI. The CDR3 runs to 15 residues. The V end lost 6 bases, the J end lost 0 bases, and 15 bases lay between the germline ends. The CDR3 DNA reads TGTGCCAGCAGCCCTACCTACAGAGGCTCCTACGAGCAGTACTTC. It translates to CASSPTYRGSYEQYF.

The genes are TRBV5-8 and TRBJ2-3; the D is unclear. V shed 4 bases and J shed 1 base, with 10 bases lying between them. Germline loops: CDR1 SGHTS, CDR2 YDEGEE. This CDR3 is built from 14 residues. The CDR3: CASSLGPGTDTQYF. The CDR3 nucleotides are TGTGCCAGCAGCCTCGGCCCCGGCACAGATACGCAGTATTTT.

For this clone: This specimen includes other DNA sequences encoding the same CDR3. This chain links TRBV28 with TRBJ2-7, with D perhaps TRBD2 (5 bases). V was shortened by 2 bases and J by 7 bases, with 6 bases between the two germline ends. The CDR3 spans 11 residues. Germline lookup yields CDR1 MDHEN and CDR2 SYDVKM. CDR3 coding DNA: TGTGCCAGCAGTTTAGGAGGAGAGCAGTACTTC. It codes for CASSLGGEQYF.

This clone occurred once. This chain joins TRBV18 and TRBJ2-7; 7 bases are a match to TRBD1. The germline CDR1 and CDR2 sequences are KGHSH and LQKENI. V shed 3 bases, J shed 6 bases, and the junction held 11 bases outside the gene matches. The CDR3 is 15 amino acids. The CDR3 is CASSPNTGDGGEQYF. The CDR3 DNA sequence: TGTGCCAGCTCACCCAATACAGGGGATGGCGGCGAGCAGTACTTC.

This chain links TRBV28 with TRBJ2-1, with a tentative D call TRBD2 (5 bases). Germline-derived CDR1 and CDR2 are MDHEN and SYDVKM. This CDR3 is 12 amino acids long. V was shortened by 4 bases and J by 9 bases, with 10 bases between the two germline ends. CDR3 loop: CASSCPDCEQFF. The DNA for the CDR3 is TGTGCCAGCAGTTGCCCGGACTGTGAGCAGTTCTTC.

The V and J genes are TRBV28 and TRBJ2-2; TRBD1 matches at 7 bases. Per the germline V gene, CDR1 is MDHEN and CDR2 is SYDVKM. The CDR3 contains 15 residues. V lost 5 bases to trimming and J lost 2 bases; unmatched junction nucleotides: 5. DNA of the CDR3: TGTGCCAGCAGTCTCGACAGGGCAAACACCGGGGAGCTGTTTTTT. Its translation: CASSLDRANTGELFF.